The present TCR beta chain was sequenced within a study of blood T cell repertoires in COVID-19. The junction had 8 bases not matched to a gene; V was cut back by 5 bases and J by 5 bases. This CDR3 has 15 residues. The germline V gene has CDR1 SEHNR and CDR2 FQNEAQ (reference sequence). In the original analysis: Estimated nucleated cell counts came from reference gene primer amplification. The data were produced by immunoSEQ multiplex PCR, yet TCRdb's version contains in-frame clones alone and is incomplete. D and trimming were read from the DNA, whereas the V and J calls and clone size are those reported in that table. The repertoire holds some 100,000 clones, with 84% as singletons.

Sample: peripheral blood. This clonotype was sampled from a woman in her forties or fifties with acute or convalescent COVID-19. The V and J genes are TRBV7-9 and TRBJ1-1; 10 nucleotides agree with TRBD1. CDR3 region: CASSMTGTGDTEAFF. The CDR3 nucleotides read TGTGCCAGCAGCATGACCGGGACAGGGGATACTGAAGCTTTCTTT.